The rows below give T cell receptor beta chains drawn from one sample of a study of blood T cell repertoires in COVID-19. Clones were sequenced by immunoSEQ multiplex PCR, and TCRdb holds only the in-frame ones, with some missing. This table holds 100,000 or so clones, approximately 80% found once. The material sequenced was peripheral blood. These receptors were collected from a man at least 80 years old with acute or convalescent COVID-19. Both conserved end residues are part of each CDR3. The order of the fields is V gene, clone size, D gene, J gene, CDR3 protein, CDR3 DNA. A D gene is named only where the DNA matches it firmly. Part of the rows lack a size; the others show once, few, many or a class for expanded clones.

TRBV5-1	-	TRBD1	TRBJ2-1	CASSLAARGLNEQFF	TGCGCCAGCAGCTTGGCCGCTAGGGGGCTCAATGAGCAGTTCTTC
TRBV29-1	-	TRBD1	TRBJ1-1	CSVAGQGAGEAFF	TGCAGCGTTGCCGGACAGGGGGCAGGTGAAGCTTTCTTT
TRBV7-9	-	TRBD2	TRBJ2-2	CASSSPGLAGSGELFF	TGTGCCAGCAGCTCGCCGGGACTAGCGGGAAGCGGGGAGCTGTTTTTT
TRBV18	-	TRBD2	TRBJ2-7	CASSLTTSRVVSYEQYF	TGTGCCAGCTCACTAACGACTAGCCGGGTTGTATCCTACGAGCAGTACTTC
TRBV4-3	few	-	TRBJ2-1	CASSQDLSGNEQFF	TGCGCCAGCAGCCAAGATCTTTCGGGCAATGAGCAGTTCTTC
TRBV5-1	-	TRBD1	TRBJ1-4	CASSLRAGQGNEKLFF	TGCGCCAGCAGCTTGCGGGCTGGACAGGGGAATGAAAAACTGTTTTTT
TRBV18	-	-	TRBJ2-5	CASSPEEETQYF	TGTGCCAGCTCACCTGAGGAAGAGACCCAGTACTTC
TRBV28	-	TRBD1	TRBJ2-2	CASRGTGVSGELFF	TGTGCCAGCAGGGGGACAGGGGTGTCCGGGGAGCTGTTTTTT
TRBV24-1	once	-	TRBJ2-3	CATSDAGSDSTDTQYF	TGTGCCACCAGTGACGCGGGTTCGGACAGCACAGATACGCAGTATTTT
TRBV6-1	-	-	TRBJ1-2	CASSEYNWAYGYTF	TGTGCCAGCAGTGAATATAACTGGGCCTATGGCTACACCTTC